The 30 T cell receptor beta chains given below trace back to one sample, sequenced in a study of tumor-infiltrating lymphocytes in primary liver carcinoma. Germline DNA was also extracted, and blood RNA derived from unsorted whole blood. Synthesis of TCR beta cDNA was carried out from around 500 ng total RNA with a constant-region primer. Libraries for TCR beta were built through three nested multiplex PCR rounds, which together made up a slightly modified ARM-PCR procedure. TRBV1-TRBV30 forward and Cbeta reverse primers drove the first two roughly 10-cycle rounds. From the multiplex PCR reads, TCRdb called clonotypes with MiXCR, one entry per CDR3 protein. The sample carries approximately 330,000 distinct CDR3 sequences, around three fifths recorded once. The sample was peripheral blood. These TCRs come from a man aged 35 to 55 with primary liver carcinoma and hepatitis B virus infection.

Points on this clonotype: At one end, the junction sequence differs from germline, possibly due to a read error. V usage is TRBV5-4 and J usage is TRBJ2-5; perhaps D is TRBD1 or TRBD2 (5 bases each). CDR1 is SGHNT, CDR2 YYREEE, per germline (reference sequence). The CDR3 spans 13 residues. The CDR3 nucleotides read TGTGCCAGCAGCGGGGCGGGCCAAGAGACCCAGCACTTC. Its protein is CASSGAGQETQHF.

As for this clonotype: A much larger clone differs from this one at a single base, so this may be a read error. This likely comes from a read error, as the CDR3 has no conserved phenylalanine or tryptophan at its end. The chain links TRBV6-6 to TRBJ2-1, with 10 positions matching TRBD1. Germline CDR1 reads MNHNY; CDR2 reads SVGAGI (reference sequence). The CDR3 contains 17 residues. V shed 5 bases, J shed 6 bases, and the junction held 13 bases outside the gene matches. CDR3 nucleotide sequence: TGTGCCAGCAGTACAACGGGACAGGGGTCAAAGTCCAATGAGCAGTTCCTC. Encoded protein: CASSTTGQGSKSNEQFL.

This clonotype has ten or more counts. The rearrangement links TRBV4-1 to TRBJ2-1, with 7 bases aligning to TRBD1. J gave up 3 bases and V 4 bases, and 6 bases lay outside the gene matches. Germline CDR1 and CDR2: MGHRA and YSYEKL. The CDR3 is made up of 15 amino acids. The CDR3: CASSLRQGIYNEQFF. The CDR3 DNA reads TGCGCCAGCAGCCTACGACAGGGAATCTACAATGAGCAGTTCTTC.

This clonotype was detected ten times or more. The chain joins TRBV6-1 to TRBJ2-1; TRBD2 aligns across 9 bases. This CDR3 comprises 16 residues. V shed 2 bases, J shed 7 bases, and the junction held 9 bases outside the gene matches. From germline, CDR1 is MNHNS and CDR2 SASEGT. The CDR3 coding sequence is TGTGCCAGCAGTGAATGGGCTAGCGGGATCCGAAATGAGCAGTTCTTC. The encoded protein is CASSEWASGIRNEQFF.

The rearrangement joins TRBV6-1 to TRBJ2-4; either TRBD1 or TRBD2 may supply D (6 bases each). This CDR3 is 16 amino acids long. V was clipped by 7 bases and J by 1 base, with 17 bases between them. Germline V gene data show CDR1 as MNHNS and CDR2 as SASEGT. Written as DNA, the CDR3 is TGTGCCAGCAAGGAAGGGGGGTATTCCGCCAAAAACATTCAGTACTTC. As protein: CASKEGGYSAKNIQYF.

The V gene is TRBV4-2, the J gene TRBJ1-4; D unresolved. V gave up 6 bases and J gave up 2 bases, with 10 bases separating them. The CDR3 contains 14 residues. CDR1 and CDR2 from the germline V gene are LGHNA and YNFKEQ. CDR3 sequence (DNA): TGTGCCAGCAGTGTGACCGTTACTAATGAAAAACTGTTTTTT. Translation: CASSVTVTNEKLFF.

The chain carries TRBV11-3 and TRBJ2-1; D might be TRBD2 (6 bases). The CDR3 has 17 amino acids. CDR1 SGHNT and CDR2 YENEEA come from the germline V gene. The V end lost 2 bases, the J end lost 5 bases, and 19 bases lay between the germline ends. The CDR3 sequence: CASSLCVPGLPHNEQFF. The CDR3 nucleotides are TGTGCCAGCAGCTTATGCGTACCGGGACTCCCCCACAATGAGCAGTTCTTC.

This clonotype was seen at least ten times. The V and J genes are TRBV11-2 and TRBJ2-3; perhaps TRBD1 as D (5 bases). The germline V gene has CDR1 SGHAT and CDR2 FQNNGV. Trimming cost V 0 bases and J 1 base, with 5 bases left between them. The CDR3 has 14 residues. The CDR3 sequence: CASSLEGGTDTQYF. CDR3 DNA sequence: TGTGCCAGCAGCTTAGAAGGGGGCACAGATACGCAGTATTTT.

As for this clonotype: Being one base from a much bigger clone, this may be a read error. This is likely a read error, given that the CDR3 carries no conserved phenylalanine or tryptophan at its end. The chain joins TRBV12-3 or TRBV12-4 to TRBJ2-5; D might be TRBD2 (5 bases). V was pared by 6 bases and J by 5 bases, with 10 bases between. CDR3 length: 12 residues. In DNA form, the CDR3 reads TGTGCCAGCAGCCCGAGAGGGGAGACCCAGTACTTA. It is translated as CASSPRGETQYL.

On this clonotype itself: The CDR3 end shows no conserved phenylalanine or tryptophan, and so a read error is likely. The DNA is omitted, as the CDR3 cannot be located on it reliably, and the CDR3 follows TCRdb's listing. This chain uses TRBV11-2 with TRBJ1-2; the tabulated D call, TRBD1, remains unverified against the DNA. CDR1 SGHAT and CDR2 FQNNGV come from the germline V gene. The CDR3 has 14 amino acids, counting both end residues. CDR3 protein: CASSLWGGWLWLHL.

This chain's CDR3 is CASSRTSDTDTQYF. The DNA for the CDR3 is TGTGCCAGCAGCCGGACCTCCGACACAGATACGCAGTATTTT. V and J are TRBV11-1 and TRBJ2-3, with D unclear. The V end was cut by 5 bases, the J end by 2 bases, with 11 bases between. This CDR3 contains 14 residues. Per germline, CDR1 SGHAT and CDR2 FQDESV (reference sequence).

A remark on this clonotype: At one of its ends the junction is not consistent with the germline gene, which may arise from a read error. This sequence joins TRBV11-2 and TRBJ2-7, with 11 nucleotides matching TRBD2. This CDR3 comprises 16 residues. Germline V gene sequence: CDR1 SGHAT, CDR2 FQNNGV. In DNA, the CDR3 is TGTACCAGCAGCCACCTTAGCGGGAGGGCCCTGTACGAGCAGTACTTC. Translation gives CTSSHLSGRALYEQYF. The full variable domain, its missing parts supplied by reference TRBV11-2 and TRBJ2-7, is EAGVAQSPRYKIIEKRQSVAFWCNPISGHATLYWYQQILGQGPKLLIQFQNNGVVDDSQLPKDRFSAERLKGVDSTLKIQPAKLEDSAVYLCTSSHLSGRALYEQYFGPGTRLTVT.

This clonotype occurred a few times. The chain is built from TRBV6-1 and TRBJ2-2, with TRBD1 identical over 8 bases. Germline CDR1 MNHNS, CDR2 SASEGT. V was pared by 0 bases and J by 4 bases, with 16 bases of the junction left unmatched. The CDR3 has 20 residues. The CDR3 sequence is CASSEAHRTGRYRSTGELFF. CDR3 sequence (DNA): TGTGCCAGCAGTGAAGCTCACAGGACAGGGAGGTATCGGAGCACCGGGGAGCTGTTTTTT.

With regard to this clonotype: This sequence may be a read error, since a much larger clone differs from it by one base. This chain joins TRBV6-2 or TRBV6-3 and TRBJ2-1; 7 nucleotides match TRBD2. The ends lost 8 bases at V and 5 bases at J; junction bases unmatched: 6. The germline gives CDR1 MNHEY, CDR2 SVGEGT. The CDR3 runs to 13 residues. In DNA, the CDR3 is TGTGCCAGCGGGAGGGACTCAAACAATGAGCAGTTCTTC. Its translation is CASGRDSNNEQFF.

Notes on this clonotype: A much larger clonotype is one base distant, so this may be a read error. The chain couples TRBV12-3 or TRBV12-4 to TRBJ2-7, with D perhaps TRBD1 (6 bases). The CDR3 has 13 residues. The CDR3 sequence: CASRPQGKYDQYF. The CDR3 nucleotides are TGTGCCAGCAGACCACAGGGCAAGTACGACCAGTACTTC.

Remarks on this clonotype: It may be a read error: a sequence one base away is much more abundant. This sequence joins TRBV10-3 and TRBJ2-1; 12 bases fit TRBD2. The CDR3 sequence is 15 residues long. The V gene's germline CDR1 is ENHRY and CDR2 SYGVKD. Trimming took 5 bases from V and 6 from J; bases not matched to a gene: 5. The CDR3, as DNA: TGTGCCATCAGTTTGACTAGCGGGGGCATCAATGAGCAGTTCTTC. This encodes CAISLTSGGINEQFF.

This clonotype occurred once. This may be a read error, as it is one base from a much larger clone. V is TRBV13 and J is TRBJ1-1; D might be TRBD1 (5 bases). This CDR3 has 14 amino acids. Germline-derived CDR1 and CDR2 are PRHDT and FYEKMQ (reference sequence). The CDR3 is CSSRDQTDYTEAFF. CDR3 bases: TGTTCCAGCAGGGATCAGACAGATTACACTGAAGCTTTCTTT.

This clonotype was observed at least ten times. The gene calls are TRBV4-2 and TRBJ2-7, with 13 nucleotides matching TRBD2. Germline-derived CDR1 and CDR2 are LGHNA and YNFKEQ. The CDR3 has 17 residues. After removal of 1 base from V and 2 bases from J, the junction contained 5 bases not matched to a gene. The CDR3 sequence is CASSQALGLAGTYEQYF. The CDR3 bases are TGTGCCAGCAGCCAAGCCCTGGGACTAGCGGGAACCTACGAGCAGTACTTC.

This clonotype showed up many times. The rearrangement joins TRBV6-5 to TRBJ2-7; TRBD2 matches at 8 bases. CDR3 size: 15 residues. Germline V gives CDR1 MNHEY, CDR2 SVGAGI. Germline trimming cut 5 bases from V and 1 base from J; bases unmatched to any gene: 7. The CDR3 is CASSTPGLESYEQYF. The CDR3 region has the DNA TGTGCCAGCAGTACCCCGGGACTAGAATCCTACGAGCAGTACTTC.

Of note for this clonotype: Germline and junction disagree at one end, which may indicate a read error. This chain uses TRBV11-2 with TRBJ2-2; TRBD2 matches at 11 bases. The germline gives CDR1 SGHAT, CDR2 FQNNGV. The CDR3 runs 16 residues. The CDR3 region is CASSRLAGPSTWELFF. As DNA, the CDR3 is TGTGCCAGCAGCAGACTAGCGGGGCCTTCCACCTGGGAGCTGTTTTTC.

With regard to this clonotype: A much larger clone is a single base away; this may be a read error. The rearrangement joins TRBV12-3 or TRBV12-4 to TRBJ2-7; weak D call: TRBD2 (6 bases). This CDR3 region has 15 residues. Deletions cut 2 bases from V and 2 bases from J, with 13 bases between. The CDR3 sequence: CASSLRLVDTYEQYF. CDR3 DNA: TGTGCCAGCAGTTTACGACTAGTGGACACCTACGAGCAGTACTTC.

Comment on this clonotype: A much larger clone differs by one base, so this may be a read error. The chain recombines TRBV4-1 with TRBJ2-3; 12 bases agree with TRBD1. Germline V gene sequence: CDR1 MGHRA, CDR2 YSYEKL. The CDR3 consists of 17 residues. V trimming: 4 bases; J trimming: 2 bases; junction bases outside the gene matches: 7. CDR3 DNA sequence: TGCGCCAGCAGCCGAGCCGGGACAGGGGGCGTCACAGATACGCAGTATTTT. The encoded protein is CASSRAGTGGVTDTQYF.

Only one count was recorded for this clonotype. CDR3 bases: TGTGCCAGCAGTTGGGACCACTCTGAAAAACTGTTTTTT. This translates into CASSWDHSEKLFF. The gene calls are TRBV6-5 and TRBJ1-4; tentatively, D is TRBD1 (5 bases). CDR3 length: 13 amino acids. The germline gives CDR1 MNHEY, CDR2 SVGAGI. The ends were cut back, 4 bases at V and 7 bases at J, with 10 bases in the middle.

This clonotype was detected only a few times. The V gene is TRBV10-3, the J gene TRBJ2-7; 7 bases map to TRBD2. Germline V gives CDR1 ENHRY, CDR2 SYGVKD. Trimming cost V 3 bases and J 5 bases; bases outside gene matches: 10. The CDR3 contains 15 residues. In DNA, the CDR3 is TGTGCCATCAGTGATGGCGGGTGGGAGGGAAACGAGCAGTACTTC. It translates to CAISDGGWEGNEQYF.

V usage is TRBV6-5 and J usage is TRBJ2-2; D may match TRBD1 or TRBD2 (5 bases each). Trimming pared 4 bases from V and 10 bases from J, leaving 22 bases between. Germline CDR1 and CDR2: MNHEY and SVGAGI. The CDR3 consists of 16 residues. CDR3 in amino acids: CASSSPPRGPPEELFF. Written as DNA, the CDR3 is TGTGCCAGCAGTTCTCCCCCTCGGGGACCTCCCGAGGAGCTGTTTTTT.

This clonotype was observed many times. A junction end diverges from the germline sequence, so it may reflect a read error. CDR3 loop: CASSYTGSYGYTF. The CDR3 DNA reads as TGTGCCAGCAGTTACACAGGAAGCTATGGCTACACCTTC. The chain uses TRBV5-1 and TRBJ1-2; possible D gene TRBD1, 5 bases. The CDR3 is made up of 13 amino acids. CDR1 is SGHRS, CDR2 YFSETQ, per germline. The entire variable domain, with the rest obtained from reference TRBV5-1 and TRBJ1-2, is as follows: KAGVTQTPRYLIKTRGQQVTLSCSPISGHRSVSWYQQTPGQGLQFLFEYFSETQRNKGNFPGRFSGRQFSNSRSEMNVSTLELGDSALYLCASSYTGSYGYTFGSGTRLTVV.

Comments on this clonotype: One base away lies a much larger clone, so this may be a sequencing read error. The V gene is TRBV6-2 or TRBV6-3, the J gene TRBJ2-7; D call uncertain. CDR1 and CDR2 from the germline V gene are MNHEY and SVGEGT. Trimming removed 6 bases from V and 3 bases from J, with 15 bases in between. This CDR3 region has 14 residues. CDR3 amino acids: CASRVIQPHYEQYF. The CDR3 nucleotides read TGTGCCAGCAGGGTGATACAACCCCACTACGAGCAGTACTTC.

Worth noting for this clonotype: Relative to the germline gene, one junction end is altered; a read error may explain this. The chain couples TRBV12-3 or TRBV12-4 to TRBJ1-2, with D possibly being TRBD1 (6 bases). This CDR3 region has 12 residues. CDR3 protein: CASRYAGGGYTF. The CDR3, as DNA: TGTGCAAGCAGATACGCGGGGGGCGGCTACACCTTC.

The J gene is TRBJ2-1, the V gene TRBV28; 8 bases fit TRBD1. Losses at the gene ends were 3 bases for V and 12 bases for J; bases not matched to a gene: 10. Germline V CDR1 and CDR2: MDHEN, SYDVKM. The CDR3 sequence is 14 residues long. The CDR3 nucleotides are TGTGCCAGCAGTTTCAGGGGGCGTGTCGATGGGCAGTTCTTC. Residues: CASSFRGRVDGQFF.

This clonotype was recorded many times. The chain is built from TRBV6-1 and TRBJ2-3, with no clear D. The CDR3 extends over 11 amino acids. V was trimmed by 7 bases and J by 4 bases, leaving 6 bases between them. Germline-derived CDR1 and CDR2 are MNHNS and SASEGT. This chain's CDR3 is CASTGSDTQYF. CDR3 bases: TGTGCCAGCACCGGGTCAGATACGCAGTATTTT.